The T cell receptor beta chain under discussion was sequenced for a study of T-cell reconstitution after alpha-beta-depleted transplantation in children. Germline V lookup: CDR1 MNHEY, CDR2 SMNVEV (reference sequence). The CDR3 covers 14 residues. V gave up 2 bases and J gave up 2 bases, with 8 bases separating them. This clonotype was recorded at least ten times. A TCRbeta library incorporating unique molecular identifiers was prepared. TCRdb ran MiXCR on the PCR reads and lists one entry per CDR3 protein. The table records about 230,000 distinct CDR3 sequences, 9.7% of them present only once. Source: PBMCs from the stem cell graft donor, taken from the stem cell graft. This clonotype was sampled from a human donor who donated a stem cell graft to a child with SCID. The V call is TRBV27, the J call TRBJ2-3; no firm D call. The DNA for the CDR3 is TGTGCCAGCAGTTTAAACGGTCACACAGATACGCAGTATTTT. Translating gives CASSLNGHTDTQYF.